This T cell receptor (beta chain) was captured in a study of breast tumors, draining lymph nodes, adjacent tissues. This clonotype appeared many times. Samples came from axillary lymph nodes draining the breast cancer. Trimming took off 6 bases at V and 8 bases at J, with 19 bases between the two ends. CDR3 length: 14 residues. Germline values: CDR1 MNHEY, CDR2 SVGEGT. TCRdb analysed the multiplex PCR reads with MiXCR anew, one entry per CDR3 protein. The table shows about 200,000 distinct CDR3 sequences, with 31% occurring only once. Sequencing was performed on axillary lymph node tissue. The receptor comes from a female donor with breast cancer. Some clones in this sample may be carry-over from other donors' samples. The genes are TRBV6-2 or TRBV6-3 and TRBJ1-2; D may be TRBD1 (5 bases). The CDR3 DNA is TGTGCCAGCAGACGGGACCCCAGCGCCGGAGGCTACACCTTC. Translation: CASRRDPSAGGYTF.